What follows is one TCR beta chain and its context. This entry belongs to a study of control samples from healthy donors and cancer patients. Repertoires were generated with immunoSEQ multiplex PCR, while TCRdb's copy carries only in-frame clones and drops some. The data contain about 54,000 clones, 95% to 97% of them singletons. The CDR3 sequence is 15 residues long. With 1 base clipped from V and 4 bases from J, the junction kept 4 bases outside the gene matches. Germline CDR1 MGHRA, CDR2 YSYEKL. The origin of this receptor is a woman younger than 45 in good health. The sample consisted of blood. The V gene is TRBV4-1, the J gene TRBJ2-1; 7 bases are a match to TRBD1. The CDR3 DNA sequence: TGCGCCAGCAGCCAAGTCGGACAGGAGTACAATGAGCAGTTCTTC. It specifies CASSQVGQEYNEQFF.